This T cell receptor (beta chain) is from a study of shared clonotypes between healthy human individuals. This CDR3 has 14 residues. Trimming removed 0 bases at V and 2 bases at J, with 7 bases between. Germline values: CDR1 GTSNPN, CDR2 SVGIG (reference sequence). This clone occurred a few times. Produced via immunoSEQ multiplex PCR; TCRdb's table is partial and in-frame only. The sample has 450,000 to 500,000 clones; 65% to 80% are singletons. This sequence originates from a woman between 40 and 50 years old in good health. Some clones in this sample may be carry-over from other donors' samples. Sequencing input: PBMCs. The chain joins TRBV30 to TRBJ2-2; D is unresolved. The CDR3 nucleotides are TGTGCCTGGAGTGTACCCCCCAACACCGGGGAGCTGTTTTTT. Its protein is CAWSVPPNTGELFF.